These 11 T cell receptor beta chains were all obtained from the same sample, sequenced in a study of cytomegalovirus exposure and HLA in healthy donors. The PCR contained 60 Vbeta and 13 Jbeta primers. Assay used: immunoSEQ multiplex PCR; TCRdb lists only in-frame clones, some missing. Seen here are over 150,000 clones, 75% to 85% observed once, and the top ten hold 0.9% to 1%. The sample was PBMCs. Receptor source: a girl aged 2 to 10 in good health and CMV-seropositive.

This chain joins TRBV30 and TRBJ1-1; TRBD1 matches at 11 bases. The CDR3 is 18 residues long. Germline V gene lookup returns CDR1 GTSNPN and CDR2 SVGIG (reference sequence). V gave up 0 bases and J gave up 1 base; unmatched junction bases: 10. CDR3 DNA: TGTGCCTGGAGTGTCCGAGATCGGACAGGGGGCAGGAACACTGAAGCTTTCTTT. This translates into CAWSVRDRTGGRNTEAFF.

The chain combines TRBV7-9 with TRBJ2-1, with 7 nucleotides matching TRBD2. Germline V gene sequence: CDR1 SEHNR, CDR2 FQNEAQ (reference sequence). The CDR3 extends over 14 amino acids. After removal of 6 bases from V and 15 bases from J, the junction contained 17 bases not matched to a gene. The CDR3 sequence: CASSDGPGRAETFF. The CDR3 coding sequence is TGTGCCAGCAGTGACGGGCCTGGGAGGGCTGAGACGTTCTTC.

V usage is TRBV27 and J usage is TRBJ2-3, with 8 bases matching TRBD2. CDR3 size: 13 residues. The V and J ends lost 10 bases and 2 bases, in that order; junction bases with no gene match: 5. Germline CDR1 and CDR2: MNHEY and SMNVEV (reference sequence). CDR3 region: CAIGRGVTDTQYF. DNA for the CDR3: TGTGCCATTGGGCGGGGGGTCACAGATACGCAGTATTTT.

The rearrangement links TRBV9 to TRBJ2-7, with a tentative D call TRBD2 (6 bases). The germline V gene encodes CDR1 SGDLS and CDR2 YYNGEE. The CDR3 spans 15 residues. Trimming took off 4 bases at V and 2 bases at J, with 16 bases between the two ends. CDR3 nucleotide sequence: TGTGCCAGCAGCCCTCGAGGAGGGACCGCCTACGAGCAGTACTTC. Its protein is CASSPRGGTAYEQYF. The whole variable domain, filled in from reference TRBV9 and TRBJ2-7, reads DSGVTQTPKHLITATGQRVTLRCSPRSGDLSVYWYQQSLDQGLQFLIQYYNGEERAKGNILERFSAQQFPDLHSELNLSSLELGDSALYFCASSPRGGTAYEQYFGPGTRLTVT.

The V gene is TRBV10-3, the J gene TRBJ2-5, with 11 bases that match TRBD2. The junction had 7 bases not matched to a gene; V was cut back by 2 bases and J by 5 bases. In germline, CDR1 is ENHRY, CDR2 SYGVKD. The CDR3 runs 16 residues. CDR3 loop: CAISEVDSGREETQYF. The DNA of the CDR3 is TGTGCCATCAGTGAGGTGGATAGCGGGAGGGAGGAGACCCAGTACTTC.

The chain carries TRBV1 and TRBJ1-4; the table names TRBD1, a call not compared with the DNA. TRBV1 is annotated as a pseudogene. The CDR3 runs to 15 residues. Written as DNA, the CDR3 is TGCACCAGCAGCCCTAGGACAGGGGTTTGCGAAAAACTGTTTTTT. The encoded protein is CTSSPRTGVCEKLFF.

The chain joins TRBV28 to TRBJ2-3; unclear D gene. CDR1 is MDHEN and CDR2 is SYDVKM in the germline V gene. The length of the CDR3 is 17 residues. The V and J ends lost 4 bases and 2 bases respectively, with 19 bases between them. The CDR3 protein is CASSSLQSRSYTDTQYF. Written as DNA, the CDR3 is TGTGCCAGCAGTTCCCTTCAGTCTAGATCTTACACAGATACGCAGTATTTT.

The rearrangement links TRBV2 to TRBJ1-2, with 12 positions matching TRBD1. The germline CDR1 and CDR2 sequences are SNHLY and FYNNEI. The CDR3 covers 15 residues. Trimming removed 8 bases from V and 4 bases from J; junction bases left unmatched: 8. As DNA, the CDR3 is TGTGCCAGCCTTACCGGGACAGGGGGCGGCTATGGCTACACCTTC. This translates into CASLTGTGGGYGYTF.

This clone was seen a handful of times. The chain joins TRBV19 to TRBJ1-2; possible D gene TRBD1, 5 bases. Trimming took 1 base from V and 0 from J, leaving 18 bases between them. The CDR3 runs to 18 residues. Germline lookup yields CDR1 LNHDA and CDR2 SQIVND (reference sequence). The chain's CDR3 is CASSIAQAAGLANYGYTF. The DNA for the CDR3 is TGTGCCAGTAGTATAGCACAGGCGGCCGGTTTAGCTAACTATGGCTACACCTTC. The complete variable domain, with remaining parts taken from reference TRBV19 and TRBJ1-2, reads DGGITQSPKYLFRKEGQNVTLSCEQNLNHDAMYWYRQDPGQGLRLIYYSQIVNDFQKGDIAEGYSVSREKKESFPLTVTSAQKNPTAFYLCASSIAQAAGLANYGYTFGSGTRLTVV.

This chain uses TRBV6-1 with TRBJ1-3; the D gene is possibly TRBD1 (5 bases). Trimming cost V 2 bases and J 0 bases, with 20 bases left between them. The CDR3 covers 19 residues. The germline V gene has CDR1 MNHNS and CDR2 SASEGT. CDR3 sequence (DNA): TGTGCCAGCAGTGAAAGCGACTGGGCTCAGGGTAGCTCTGGAAACACCATATATTTT. This translates into CASSESDWAQGSSGNTIYF.

This chain uses TRBV4-1 with TRBJ1-1; 8 bases match TRBD1. Germline values: CDR1 MGHRA, CDR2 YSYEKL. This CDR3 contains 16 residues. V dropped 4 bases and J dropped 0; count of bases not matched to a gene: 7. In nucleotides, the CDR3 is TGCGCCAGCAGCCTTCAGACAGGGGTGGTGAACACTGAAGCTTTCTTT. It is translated as CASSLQTGVVNTEAFF.